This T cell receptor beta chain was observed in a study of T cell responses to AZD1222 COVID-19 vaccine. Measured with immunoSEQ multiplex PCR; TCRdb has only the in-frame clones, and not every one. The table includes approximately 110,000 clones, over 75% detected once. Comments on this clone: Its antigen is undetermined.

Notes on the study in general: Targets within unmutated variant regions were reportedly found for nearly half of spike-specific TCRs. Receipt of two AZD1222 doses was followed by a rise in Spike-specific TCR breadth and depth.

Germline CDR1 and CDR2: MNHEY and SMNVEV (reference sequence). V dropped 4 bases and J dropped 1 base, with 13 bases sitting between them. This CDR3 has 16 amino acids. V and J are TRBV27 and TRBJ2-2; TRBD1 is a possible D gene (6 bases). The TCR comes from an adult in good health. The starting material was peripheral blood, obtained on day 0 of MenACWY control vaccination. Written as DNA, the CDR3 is TGTGCCAGCAGTTCACGCACGGGACAGAACACCGGGGAGCTGTTTTTT. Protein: CASSSRTGQNTGELFF.